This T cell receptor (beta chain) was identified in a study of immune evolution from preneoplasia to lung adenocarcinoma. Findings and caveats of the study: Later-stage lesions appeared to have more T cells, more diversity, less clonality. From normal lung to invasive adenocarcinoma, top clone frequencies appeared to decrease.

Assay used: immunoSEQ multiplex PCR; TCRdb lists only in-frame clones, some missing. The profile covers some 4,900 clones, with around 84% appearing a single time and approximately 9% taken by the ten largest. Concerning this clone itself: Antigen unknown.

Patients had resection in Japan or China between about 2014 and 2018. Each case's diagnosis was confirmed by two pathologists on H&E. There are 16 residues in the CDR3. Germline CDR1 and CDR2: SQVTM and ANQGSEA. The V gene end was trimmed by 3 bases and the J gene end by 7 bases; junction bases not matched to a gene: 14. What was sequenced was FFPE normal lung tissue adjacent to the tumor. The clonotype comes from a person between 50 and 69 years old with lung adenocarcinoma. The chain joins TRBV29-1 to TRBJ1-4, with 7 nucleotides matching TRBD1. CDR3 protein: CSVDEGGTGVGEKLFF. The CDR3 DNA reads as TGCAGCGTTGATGAGGGGGGCACAGGGGTAGGTGAAAAACTGTTTTTT. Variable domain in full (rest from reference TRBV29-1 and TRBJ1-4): SAVISQKPSRDICQRGTSLTIQCQVDSQVTMMFWYRQQPGQSLTLIATANQGSEATYESGFVIDKFPISRPNLTFSTLTVSNMSPEDSSIYLCSVDEGGTGVGEKLFFGSGTQLSVL.